This T cell receptor (beta chain) was obtained from a study of blood T cell repertoires in COVID-19 (dated by TCRdb to about 2020). Turning to the overall study: Samples covering the acute and convalescent phases of COVID-19 were provided by collaborators in the United States, Italy and Spain. The material from the prospective study consisted of cDNA or gDNA derived from T cells, B-cell-depleted T cells, or PBMCs. A freely available public database, intended as a resource for researchers studying the immune response to SARS-CoV-2, is where the repertoires were released. Deeply sampled blood TCRbeta repertoires from subjects exposed to, actively infected with, or recovered from COVID-19 were included in the dataset. Samples were obtained from the ongoing ImmuneRACE study (first 160 participants) and from approximately 1,200 subjects provided by 6 global collaborators. Where available, HLA class I and class II types were obtained from metadata supplied by the sample provider rather than from assay-based typing. A de-identified subject ID, COVID-19 status, age in years and sex were almost always included in the sample metadata. Findings and caveats that apply to the study as a whole: The amount of clinical and demographic metadata varied by source and participant and was provided uncurated.

About this clone: The clone's antigen remains unknown. No clone much larger than this one lies a single base away; base qualities are absent.

The immunoSEQ Assay, a bias-controlled multiplex PCR, was used to amplify TCRbeta CDR3 regions from genomic DNA. On the authors' methods: Nucleated cell counts per sample were estimated from amplification of reference gene primers within the assay. To quantify the absolute abundance of each unique TCRbeta CDR3 rearrangement, sequence reads were collapsed and filtered. For each sample, productive Simpson clonality was calculated as the square root of Simpson's diversity index over productive rearrangements. TCRdb's version of the immuneACCESS table is confined to in-frame rearrangements and falls short of the full clone set. An unresolved V gene accounts for under half of the shortfall where checked; the remainder is of unknown origin. The D gene and trimming were derived from the DNA, and the V and J assignments and clone size from that table. Present in this sample are approximately 130,000 clones, roughly 79% of which were seen just once. The ten largest clones capture roughly 20% of the sample.

Whole blood was collected in K2EDTA tubes by collaborating institutions according to the institutions' own protocols. For TCRbeta analysis, collaborators shipped samples in one of three forms: frozen whole blood, isolated PBMCs, or DNA extracted from either of those sample types. The CDR3 covers 15 residues, taking in both the cysteine and the phenylalanine. Only the CDR3 portion is preserved as DNA: 45 bases, with reading frame beginning at the first base. V is pared back by 7 bases and J by 7 bases, with 20 bases lying between the germline termini. The germline V gene (reference sequence) sets CDR1 to LNHDA and CDR2 to SQIVND.

Sequenced input: peripheral blood. The sequence came from an elderly man with acute or convalescent COVID-19. Here the chain combines TRBV19 and TRBJ1-5; TRBD1 is perhaps the D gene, given 6 matching bases. DNA sequence: TGTGCCAGTAACCCGAATGTGGGGACACACCAGCCCCAGCATTTT. It codes for CASNPNVGTHQPQHF.